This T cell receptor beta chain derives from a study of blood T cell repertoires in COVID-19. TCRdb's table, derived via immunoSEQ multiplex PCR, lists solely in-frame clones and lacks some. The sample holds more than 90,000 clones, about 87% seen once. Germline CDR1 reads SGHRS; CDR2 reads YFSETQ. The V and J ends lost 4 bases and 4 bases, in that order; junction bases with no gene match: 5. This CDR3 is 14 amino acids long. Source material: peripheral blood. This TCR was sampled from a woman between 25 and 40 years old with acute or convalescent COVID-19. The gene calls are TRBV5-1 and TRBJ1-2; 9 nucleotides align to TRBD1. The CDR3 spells CASSPGDRAYGYTF. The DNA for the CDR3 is TGCGCCAGCAGCCCCGGGGACAGGGCCTATGGCTACACCTTC.